These 9 T cell receptor beta chains came from one sample sequenced in a study of blood T cell repertoires in COVID-19 (dated by TCRdb to about 2020). Library creation used the immunoSEQ multiplex PCR assay. Held by TCRdb, this immuneACCESS table contains in-frame sequences only and omits some clones. Under half of the omission traces to an unresolved V gene where checked; the cause of the rest is unknown. This sample holds approximately 330,000 clones; around 89% were observed only once. The ten largest clonotypes hold around 1% of the sample. The material sequenced was peripheral blood. The receptor set was obtained from a woman aged 40 to 55 with COVID-19, enrolled during active disease.

This clone was seen only once. The rearrangement links TRBV30 to TRBJ2-5, with TRBD1 matching 9 bases. The V segment lost 4 bases and the J segment 4 bases; nucleotides outside the gene matches: 4. Germline CDR1 is GTSNPN and CDR2 is SVGIG (reference sequence). The CDR3 contains 13 residues. The CDR3 bases are TGTGCCTGGAAAGGACAGGGGCTAGAGACCCAGTACTTC. It encodes CAWKGQGLETQYF. Drawing the rest from reference TRBV30 and TRBJ2-5, the complete variable domain is SQTIHQWPATLVQPVGSPLSLECTVEGTSNPNLYWYRQAAGRGLQLLFYSVGIGQISSEVPQNLSASRPQDRQFILSSKKLLLSDSGFYLCAWKGQGLETQYFGPGTRLLVL.

This clone was observed once. The chain combines TRBV6-5 with TRBJ1-5, with TRBD1 matching over 7 bases. The CDR3 is 13 amino acids. The J segment lost 5 bases and the V segment lost 6 bases, leaving 4 bases of the junction unmatched. Germline V lookup: CDR1 MNHEY, CDR2 SVGAGI. This chain's CDR3 is CASSHRGHQPQHF. The CDR3 DNA follows: TGTGCCAGCAGCCACAGGGGCCATCAGCCCCAGCATTTT.

The V gene is TRBV28, the J gene TRBJ1-2; 7 bases map to TRBD1. The J segment lost 4 bases and the V segment lost 7 bases, leaving 9 bases of the junction unmatched. Germline loops: CDR1 MDHEN, CDR2 SYDVKM. The CDR3 extends over 14 amino acids. The CDR3 bases are TGTGCCAGCATTTCCCTAGACAGGGTCTATGGCTACACCTTC. The encoded protein is CASISLDRVYGYTF.

The chain carries TRBV6-2 or TRBV6-3 and TRBJ1-5; TRBD1 aligns across 8 bases. The CDR3 is 16 amino acids. Germline CDR1 reads MNHEY; CDR2 reads SVGEGT. Trimming cost V 2 bases and J 4 bases; bases outside gene matches: 7. The DNA for the CDR3 is TGTGCCAGCAGTTACGCCAGGGGGCAGGTAAATCAGCCCCAGCATTTT. It specifies CASSYARGQVNQPQHF.

The chain uses TRBV6-6 and TRBJ1-4; 9 nucleotides match TRBD1. V was clipped by 5 bases and J by 4 bases; unmatched bases: 8. The CDR3 is made up of 16 amino acids. The germline gives CDR1 MNHNY, CDR2 SVGAGI (reference sequence). This CDR3 reads CASSTKRTGVNEKLFF. CDR3 bases: TGTGCCAGCAGTACAAAACGGACAGGGGTTAATGAAAAACTGTTTTTT.

The chain joins TRBV5-4 to TRBJ2-6, with a weak D call TRBD2 (6 bases). V was trimmed by 4 bases and J by 0 bases, leaving 20 bases between them. Looked up from germline, CDR1 is SGHNT and CDR2 is YYREEE (reference sequence). There are 19 residues in the CDR3. The CDR3 DNA is TGTGCCAGCAGCCCTGACTCGCGGGGCCGCCTCTCTGGGGCCAACGTCCTGACTTTC. Translation gives CASSPDSRGRLSGANVLTF. Full variable domain (outside the CDR3, taken from reference TRBV5-4 and TRBJ2-6): ETGVTQSPTHLIKTRGQQVTLRCSSQSGHNTVSWYQQALGQGPQFIFQYYREEENGRGNFPPRFSGLQFPNYSSELNVNALELDDSALYLCASSPDSRGRLSGANVLTFGAGSRLTVL.

This sequence joins TRBV28 and TRBJ1-6; the D is unclear. CDR1 and CDR2 (germline): MDHEN, SYDVKM. Trimming took off 10 bases at V and 6 bases at J, with 19 bases between the two ends. The CDR3 extends over 15 amino acids. This chain's CDR3 is CATVSNGRFNSPLHF. The DNA for the CDR3 is TGTGCCACCGTATCCAATGGCCGTTTTAATTCACCCCTCCACTTT.

This chain connects TRBV3-1 (or the pseudogene TRBV3-2) to TRBJ1-2; D gene unclear. Germline CDR1 is LGHDT and CDR2 is YNNKEL (reference sequence). This CDR3 comprises 15 residues. V was trimmed by 7 bases and J by 4 bases, leaving 19 bases between them. The CDR3 DNA follows: TGTGCCAGCACCCCCGGAGGACGGCGATTCTATGGCTACACCTTC. This codes for CASTPGGRRFYGYTF.

J is TRBJ1-3 and V is TRBV7-2; D perhaps matches TRBD1 (6 bases). CDR1 is SGHTA, CDR2 FQGNSA, per germline. V dropped 5 bases and J dropped 6 bases, with 17 bases sitting between them. This CDR3 comprises 15 residues. This CDR3 reads CASSAMDSVVNTIYF. The CDR3, as DNA: TGTGCCAGCAGCGCCATGGACAGCGTGGTAAACACCATATATTTT. The complete variable domain, with remaining parts taken from reference TRBV7-2 and TRBJ1-3, reads GAGVSQSPSNKVTEKGKDVELRCDPISGHTALYWYRQSLGQGLEFLIYFQGNSAPDKSGLPSDRFSAERTGGSVSTLTIQRTQQEDSAVYLCASSAMDSVVNTIYFGEGSWLTVV.